The rows below give T cell receptor beta chains drawn from one sample of a study of control samples from healthy donors and cancer patients. Clones were sequenced by immunoSEQ multiplex PCR, and TCRdb holds only the in-frame ones, with some missing. Here the sample spans 120,000 to 150,000 clones, 94% being singletons. The sequenced material came from blood. The receptors were gathered from a man aged 40-49 years in good health. Each CDR3 is given with its conserved first and last residue. Each record gives: CDR3 protein, CDR3 DNA, V gene, J gene, D gene, clone size, CDR3 length. The D gene is left open where the match is weak. Size values are once, few and many counts, or a class for expanded clones, and some rows have none.

cdr3_aa: CASSRIGTGQETQYF
cdr3_nt: TGTGCCAGCAGCCGAATAGGGACAGGACAAGAGACCCAGTACTTC
v_call: TRBV7-8
j_call: TRBJ2-5
d_call: TRBD1
clone_size: once
cdr3_length: 15

cdr3_aa: CASSLGWGIETQYF
cdr3_nt: TGCGCCAGCAGCTTGGGTTGGGGAATAGAGACCCAGTACTTC
v_call: TRBV5-1
j_call: TRBJ2-5
d_call: NA
clone_size: NA
cdr3_length: 14

cdr3_aa: CASGLVPRDRGKLFF
cdr3_nt: TGTGCTAGTGGTTTGGTACCCCGGGACAGGGGAAAACTGTTTTTT
v_call: TRBV12-5
j_call: TRBJ1-4
d_call: TRBD1
clone_size: NA
cdr3_length: 15

cdr3_aa: CASSLWGTGELFF
cdr3_nt: TGTGCCAGCAGTTTATGGGGAACCGGGGAGCTGTTTTTT
v_call: TRBV28
j_call: TRBJ2-2
d_call: NA
clone_size: NA
cdr3_length: 13

cdr3_aa: CASSRDRNTEAFF
cdr3_nt: TGTGCCAGCAGCCGCGACAGGAACACTGAAGCTTTCTTT
v_call: TRBV5-4
j_call: TRBJ1-1
d_call: NA
clone_size: NA
cdr3_length: 13

cdr3_aa: CASSLARGSGEQFF
cdr3_nt: TGTGCCAGCAGCTTAGCGCGAGGGTCTGGAGAGCAGTTCTTC
v_call: TRBV7-8
j_call: TRBJ2-1
d_call: NA
clone_size: few
cdr3_length: 14

cdr3_aa: CASSQDDLAGETQYF
cdr3_nt: TGCGCCAGCAGCCAAGATGACCTGGCGGGCGAGACCCAGTACTTC
v_call: TRBV4-3
j_call: TRBJ2-5
d_call: NA
clone_size: NA
cdr3_length: 15

cdr3_aa: CASSLVRGEAFF
cdr3_nt: TGTGCCAGCAGCTTAGTCAGGGGTGAAGCTTTCTTT
v_call: TRBV7-9
j_call: TRBJ1-1
d_call: NA
clone_size: NA
cdr3_length: 12

cdr3_aa: CASSNRTGRGTEAFF
cdr3_nt: TGCGCCAGCAGCAACCGGACAGGGCGGGGGACTGAAGCTTTCTTT
v_call: TRBV5-1
j_call: TRBJ1-1
d_call: TRBD1
clone_size: NA
cdr3_length: 15

cdr3_aa: CASTFGGQGNSPLHF
cdr3_nt: TGTGCCAGCACCTTCGGGGGACAGGGGAATTCACCCCTCCACTTT
v_call: TRBV7-9
j_call: TRBJ1-6
d_call: TRBD1
clone_size: NA
cdr3_length: 15

cdr3_aa: CASSQGGGGNTIYF
cdr3_nt: TGTGCCAGCAGCCAAGGCGGGGGCGGAAACACCATATATTTT
v_call: TRBV3-1/TRBV3-2
j_call: TRBJ1-3
d_call: NA
clone_size: NA
cdr3_length: 14

cdr3_aa: CASSKGTGGDQPQHF
cdr3_nt: TGTGCCAGCAGCAAGGGGACAGGGGGCGATCAGCCCCAGCATTTT
v_call: TRBV11-2
j_call: TRBJ1-5
d_call: TRBD1
clone_size: NA
cdr3_length: 15

cdr3_aa: CASSFLWADYTF
cdr3_nt: TGTGCCAGCAGCTTCCTATGGGCAGACTACACCTTC
v_call: TRBV5-6
j_call: TRBJ1-2
d_call: NA
clone_size: NA
cdr3_length: 12

cdr3_aa: CASSSGPAGQPQHF
cdr3_nt: TGTGCCAGCAGTTCGGGACCGGCGGGACAGCCCCAGCATTTT
v_call: TRBV28
j_call: TRBJ1-5
d_call: NA
clone_size: NA
cdr3_length: 14

cdr3_aa: CASSPAQTDTQYF
cdr3_nt: TGCGCCAGCAGCCCGGCGCAGACAGATACGCAGTATTTT
v_call: TRBV5-1
j_call: TRBJ2-3
d_call: NA
clone_size: NA
cdr3_length: 13

cdr3_aa: CASSRPLEETQYF
cdr3_nt: TGTGCCAGCAGCCGACCCTTAGAAGAGACCCAGTACTTC
v_call: TRBV9
j_call: TRBJ2-5
d_call: NA
clone_size: NA
cdr3_length: 13

cdr3_aa: CASSSRGEAFF
cdr3_nt: TGTGCCAGCTCATCTAGGGGTGAAGCTTTCTTT
v_call: TRBV18
j_call: TRBJ1-1
d_call: NA
clone_size: NA
cdr3_length: 11

cdr3_aa: CASSYGRGQAFF
cdr3_nt: TGCGCCAGCAGTTACGGACGAGGGCAAGCTTTCTTT
v_call: TRBV10-1
j_call: TRBJ1-1
d_call: NA
clone_size: NA
cdr3_length: 12

cdr3_aa: CASSTSDAYGYTF
cdr3_nt: TGTGCCAGCAGCACGAGCGACGCCTATGGCTACACCTTC
v_call: TRBV11-3
j_call: TRBJ1-2
d_call: NA
clone_size: NA
cdr3_length: 13

cdr3_aa: CASSPPGLVIEQYF
cdr3_nt: TGTGCCAGCTCTCCACCGGGACTAGTAATCGAGCAGTACTTC
v_call: TRBV25-1
j_call: TRBJ2-7
d_call: TRBD2
clone_size: NA
cdr3_length: 14

cdr3_aa: CASSYGQGNSPLHF
cdr3_nt: TGTGCCAGCAGTTACGGACAGGGTAATTCACCCCTCCACTTT
v_call: TRBV6-5
j_call: TRBJ1-6
d_call: TRBD1
clone_size: NA
cdr3_length: 14

cdr3_aa: CASSLGVGYGYTF
cdr3_nt: TGTGCCAGCAGTTTAGGGGTTGGCTATGGCTACACCTTC
v_call: TRBV2
j_call: TRBJ1-2
d_call: NA
clone_size: NA
cdr3_length: 13

cdr3_aa: CASSQGQGVTYEQYF
cdr3_nt: TGTGCCAGCAGCCAAGGCCAGGGGGTTACCTACGAGCAGTACTTC
v_call: TRBV3-1/TRBV3-2
j_call: TRBJ2-7
d_call: TRBD1
clone_size: NA
cdr3_length: 15

cdr3_aa: CASSPSVGDRGLHEQYF
cdr3_nt: TGTGCCAGCAGTCCATCGGTCGGGGACAGGGGGCTCCACGAGCAGTACTTC
v_call: TRBV27
j_call: TRBJ2-7
d_call: TRBD1
clone_size: NA
cdr3_length: 17

cdr3_aa: CASRIEGLSNEKLFF
cdr3_nt: TGTGCCAGCAGGATTGAGGGGTTATCTAATGAAAAACTGTTTTTT
v_call: TRBV11-2
j_call: TRBJ1-4
d_call: NA
clone_size: NA
cdr3_length: 15

cdr3_aa: CASSVNRAGELFF
cdr3_nt: TGTGCCAGTAGTGTGAACAGGGCCGGGGAGCTGTTTTTT
v_call: TRBV19
j_call: TRBJ2-2
d_call: NA
clone_size: NA
cdr3_length: 13

cdr3_aa: CASSSMTSGRANEQFF
cdr3_nt: TGTGCCAGCAGCTCGATGACTAGCGGGAGGGCAAATGAGCAGTTCTTC
v_call: TRBV13
j_call: TRBJ2-1
d_call: TRBD2
clone_size: NA
cdr3_length: 16

cdr3_aa: CASSVSRTNSPLHF
cdr3_nt: TGCGCCAGCAGTGTGAGCAGGACTAATTCACCCCTCCACTTT
v_call: TRBV10-2
j_call: TRBJ1-6
d_call: NA
clone_size: many
cdr3_length: 14

cdr3_aa: CSASTGMSNSPLHF
cdr3_nt: TGCAGTGCTAGTACCGGGATGTCAAATTCACCCCTCCACTTT
v_call: TRBV20-1
j_call: TRBJ1-6
d_call: NA
clone_size: NA
cdr3_length: 14

cdr3_aa: CASSLNLPNTEAFF
cdr3_nt: TGTGCCAGCAGCTTAAATCTACCGAACACTGAAGCTTTCTTT
v_call: TRBV7-2
j_call: TRBJ1-1
d_call: NA
clone_size: NA
cdr3_length: 14

cdr3_aa: CASSLPPTTNTGELFF
cdr3_nt: TGTGCCAGCAGTTTACCCCCGACTACGAACACCGGGGAGCTGTTTTTT
v_call: TRBV28
j_call: TRBJ2-2
d_call: NA
clone_size: NA
cdr3_length: 16

cdr3_aa: CASSIGRAPTGANVLTF
cdr3_nt: TGTGCCAGTAGTATCGGACGGGCGCCAACTGGGGCCAACGTCCTGACTTTC
v_call: TRBV19
j_call: TRBJ2-6
d_call: NA
clone_size: NA
cdr3_length: 17

cdr3_aa: CASSLRPNTEAFF
cdr3_nt: TGTGCCAGCAGTTTACGACCGAACACTGAAGCTTTCTTT
v_call: TRBV28
j_call: TRBJ1-1
d_call: NA
clone_size: once
cdr3_length: 13

cdr3_aa: CASSDNGQPSYEQYF
cdr3_nt: TGTGCCAGCAGCGACAACGGGCAGCCCTCCTACGAGCAGTACTTC
v_call: TRBV9
j_call: TRBJ2-7
d_call: NA
clone_size: NA
cdr3_length: 15

cdr3_aa: CAMTDRAGTDTQYF
cdr3_nt: TGTGCCATGACGGACAGGGCGGGGACAGATACGCAGTATTTT
v_call: TRBV10-3
j_call: TRBJ2-3
d_call: TRBD1
clone_size: NA
cdr3_length: 14

cdr3_aa: CASSRTGVSPNEKLFF
cdr3_nt: TGTGCCAGCAGCCGAACAGGAGTCTCTCCTAATGAAAAACTGTTTTTT
v_call: TRBV7-6
j_call: TRBJ1-4
d_call: NA
clone_size: NA
cdr3_length: 16

cdr3_aa: CASSLPGTAKEGYTF
cdr3_nt: TGTGCCAGCAGCTTACCGGGGACAGCAAAAGAAGGCTACACCTTC
v_call: TRBV13
j_call: TRBJ1-2
d_call: TRBD1
clone_size: once
cdr3_length: 15

cdr3_aa: CASSQRQGDYYGYTF
cdr3_nt: TGCGCCAGCAGCCAAAGACAGGGGGATTACTATGGCTACACCTTC
v_call: TRBV4-1
j_call: TRBJ1-2
d_call: TRBD1
clone_size: NA
cdr3_length: 15

cdr3_aa: CASSWDRGQETQYF
cdr3_nt: TGTGCCAGCAGTTGGGACAGGGGACAAGAGACCCAGTACTTC
v_call: TRBV6-5
j_call: TRBJ2-5
d_call: TRBD1
clone_size: NA
cdr3_length: 14

cdr3_aa: CASSLSGVEQFF
cdr3_nt: TGTGCCAGCAGTTTAAGTGGAGTGGAGCAGTTCTTC
v_call: TRBV28
j_call: TRBJ2-1
d_call: NA
clone_size: NA
cdr3_length: 12

cdr3_aa: CASSPGQGALQNEQYF
cdr3_nt: TGTGCCAGCAGCCCCGGACAGGGGGCTCTTCAGAACGAGCAGTACTTC
v_call: TRBV7-9
j_call: TRBJ2-7
d_call: TRBD1
clone_size: NA
cdr3_length: 16

cdr3_aa: CASTENTEAFF
cdr3_nt: TGCGCCAGTACAGAGAACACTGAAGCTTTCTTT
v_call: TRBV10-2
j_call: TRBJ1-1
d_call: NA
clone_size: NA
cdr3_length: 11

cdr3_aa: CASSSGTGPNNEQFF
cdr3_nt: TGCGCCAGCAGCTCCGGGACAGGGCCCAACAATGAGCAGTTCTTC
v_call: TRBV5-1
j_call: TRBJ2-1
d_call: TRBD1
clone_size: NA
cdr3_length: 15

cdr3_aa: CASSQAGGNQPQHF
cdr3_nt: TGTGCCAGCAGCCAAGCGGGGGGCAATCAGCCCCAGCATTTT
v_call: TRBV14
j_call: TRBJ1-5
d_call: NA
clone_size: NA
cdr3_length: 14

cdr3_aa: CASRYRSNQPQHF
cdr3_nt: TGTGCCAGCAGGTACAGGAGCAATCAGCCCCAGCATTTT
v_call: TRBV6-5
j_call: TRBJ1-5
d_call: NA
clone_size: NA
cdr3_length: 13

cdr3_aa: CASSYPRGGGTDTQYF
cdr3_nt: TGTGCCAGCAGTTACCCGCGGGGAGGGGGCACAGATACGCAGTATTTT
v_call: TRBV6-5
j_call: TRBJ2-3
d_call: TRBD2
clone_size: NA
cdr3_length: 16

cdr3_aa: CASSVSGTSGRNEQFF
cdr3_nt: TGTGCCAGCAGCGTATCCGGGACTAGCGGACGCAATGAGCAGTTCTTC
v_call: TRBV7-2
j_call: TRBJ2-1
d_call: TRBD2
clone_size: NA
cdr3_length: 16

cdr3_aa: CASSQDLRGLAYNEQFF
cdr3_nt: TGTGCCAGCAGCCAAGATCTCAGGGGGTTGGCCTACAATGAGCAGTTCTTC
v_call: TRBV3-1/TRBV3-2
j_call: TRBJ2-1
d_call: TRBD1
clone_size: NA
cdr3_length: 17

cdr3_aa: CASSSDRGGARWAFF
cdr3_nt: TGTGCCAGCAGCTCCGACAGGGGAGGGGCCAGGTGGGCTTTCTTT
v_call: TRBV6-5
j_call: TRBJ1-1
d_call: TRBD1
clone_size: NA
cdr3_length: 15

cdr3_aa: CATSDGPGTGNNEQFF
cdr3_nt: TGTGCCACCAGTGATGGTCCCGGGACAGGCAACAATGAGCAGTTCTTC
v_call: TRBV24-1
j_call: TRBJ2-1
d_call: TRBD1
clone_size: few
cdr3_length: 16

cdr3_aa: CASSPGGFSSYEQYF
cdr3_nt: TGCGCCAGCAGCCCAGGAGGTTTTTCGTCCTACGAGCAGTACTTC
v_call: TRBV4-1
j_call: TRBJ2-7
d_call: NA
clone_size: NA
cdr3_length: 15

cdr3_aa: CASSAGGTDTQYF
cdr3_nt: TGTGCCAGCAGCGCGGGGGGCACAGATACGCAGTATTTT
v_call: TRBV9
j_call: TRBJ2-3
d_call: NA
clone_size: NA
cdr3_length: 13

cdr3_aa: CASSYSQTGGYGYTF
cdr3_nt: TGTGCCAGCAGTTACTCCCAGACAGGGGGCTATGGCTACACCTTC
v_call: TRBV6-5
j_call: TRBJ1-2
d_call: TRBD1
clone_size: NA
cdr3_length: 15

cdr3_aa: CASSGRQTDTQYF
cdr3_nt: TGCGCCAGCAGTGGGAGGCAGACAGATACGCAGTATTTT
v_call: TRBV5-1
j_call: TRBJ2-3
d_call: NA
clone_size: NA
cdr3_length: 13

cdr3_aa: CASRSTRTPRHEQYF
cdr3_nt: TGTGCCAGCAGATCCACACGAACCCCACGGCACGAGCAGTACTTC
v_call: TRBV2
j_call: TRBJ2-7
d_call: NA
clone_size: once
cdr3_length: 15

cdr3_aa: CASSFGTPYNSPLHF
cdr3_nt: TGTGCCAGCAGCTTCGGGACACCCTATAATTCACCCCTCCACTTT
v_call: TRBV11-2
j_call: TRBJ1-6
d_call: NA
clone_size: NA
cdr3_length: 15

cdr3_aa: CSVEGVSGGARSYNEQFF
cdr3_nt: TGCAGCGTTGAAGGGGTTAGCGGGGGAGCTAGGTCCTACAATGAGCAGTTCTTC
v_call: TRBV29-1
j_call: TRBJ2-1
d_call: TRBD2
clone_size: NA
cdr3_length: 18